Listed here are 27 T cell receptor beta chains from one sample, sequenced in a study of blood T cell repertoires in COVID-19. The protocol was immunoSEQ multiplex PCR, while the TCRdb copy is restricted to in-frame clones and leaves out a portion. The table lists around 130,000 clones, 80% to 85% of them singletons. The sequenced sample was peripheral blood. These TCRs come from a woman aged 30 to 39 who had recovered from COVID-19.

This clone was counted once. In nucleotides, the CDR3 is TGTGCCTGGAGTTTTCCGGCCAGGGGGAGAGAGACCCAGTACTTC. Amino acid sequence: CAWSFPARGRETQYF. V gene TRBV30 combines with J gene TRBJ2-5, with 7 bases matching TRBD1. Germline CDR1 reads GTSNPN; CDR2 reads SVGIG (reference sequence). The CDR3 contains 15 residues. Germline trimming cut 2 bases from V and 4 bases from J; bases unmatched to any gene: 10.

The chain is built from TRBV3-1 (or the pseudogene TRBV3-2) and TRBJ1-2; 9 bases align to TRBD1. V was pared by 2 bases and J by 5 bases, with 6 bases of the junction left unmatched. The CDR3 has 15 amino acids. Per germline, CDR1 LGHDT and CDR2 YNNKEL (reference sequence). The CDR3 nucleotides are TGTGCCAGCAGCCAAAAGGGGACAGGGTTGTATGGCTACACCTTC. Translating it yields CASSQKGTGLYGYTF.

The chain carries TRBV30 and TRBJ1-2; D perhaps matches TRBD1 (5 bases). V shed 0 bases and J shed 8 bases, with 16 bases lying between them. The CDR3 extends over 14 amino acids. CDR1 and CDR2 (germline): GTSNPN, SVGIG (reference sequence). As DNA, the CDR3 is TGTGCCTGGAGTGTACCGGGGGGGAGGGGCGGCTACACCTTC. Protein sequence: CAWSVPGGRGGYTF. Complete variable domain (other parts from reference TRBV30 and TRBJ1-2): SQTIHQWPATLVQPVGSPLSLECTVEGTSNPNLYWYRQAAGRGLQLLFYSVGIGQISSEVPQNLSASRPQDRQFILSSKKLLLSDSGFYLCAWSVPGGRGGYTFGSGTRLTVV.

The V gene is TRBV6-5, the J gene TRBJ2-7; D may be TRBD1 (7 bases). V was clipped by 7 bases and J by 0 bases, with 16 bases between them. Per germline, CDR1 MNHEY and CDR2 SVGAGI. The CDR3 loop spans 15 amino acids. CDR3 amino acids: CASNNGGQSSYEQYF. The CDR3 coding sequence is TGTGCCAGCAACAACGGGGGACAGAGCTCCTACGAGCAGTACTTC.

V gene TRBV7-6 combines with J gene TRBJ2-3; 12 bases line up with TRBD2. The V and J ends lost 2 bases and 9 bases, in that order; junction bases with no gene match: 6. CDR1 is SGHVS and CDR2 is FNYEAQ in the germline V gene. The length of the CDR3 is 15 residues. CDR3 DNA sequence: TGTGCCAGCAGCTTATCCGCTAGCGGGGGGGCAACGCAGTATTTT. The encoded protein is CASSLSASGGATQYF.

This clone was seen only a few times. The chain joins TRBV13 to TRBJ1-1; D is perhaps TRBD1 (5 bases). Trimming shortened V by 8 bases and J by 4 bases, and 14 bases separated the two germline ends. CDR1 and CDR2 (germline): PRHDT, FYEKMQ (reference sequence). CDR3 length equals 13 residues. The CDR3: CASAQRGTTEAFF. The CDR3 DNA reads as TGTGCCAGCGCACAACGGGGGACCACTGAAGCTTTCTTT.

The chain carries TRBV11-2 and TRBJ2-7, with TRBD2 identical over 10 bases. CDR1 is SGHAT, CDR2 FQNNGV, per germline. CDR3 length equals 13 residues. Trimming at V came to 11 bases and at J to 6 bases, leaving 10 bases not matched to a gene. CDR3: CAVGGGLALEQYF. The CDR3 DNA follows: TGTGCCGTGGGGGGGGGACTAGCGCTCGAGCAGTACTTC.

This clone appeared once. The chain carries TRBV19 and TRBJ1-2; TRBD1 matches 8 bases. The CDR3 is 16 amino acids. Germline CDR1 LNHDA, CDR2 SQIVND (reference sequence). Trimming at V came to 4 bases and at J to 4 bases, leaving 11 bases not matched to a gene. In DNA, the CDR3 is TGTGCCAGTAGTACCCCCGGGACAGGCGCTCTCTATGGCTACACCTTC. This sequence encodes CASSTPGTGALYGYTF.

This chain joins TRBV7-8 and TRBJ1-6, with D maybe TRBD1 (5 bases). Per germline, CDR1 SGHVS and CDR2 FQNEAQ. The CDR3 sequence is 13 residues long. The V end was cut by 5 bases, the J end by 12 bases, with 14 bases between. The CDR3 DNA sequence: TGTGCCAGCAGCCCAAGGGGCAGGGAACCCCTCCACTTT. Protein: CASSPRGREPLHF.

The genes are TRBV13 and TRBJ2-7, with 11 bases fitting TRBD2. The junction had 11 bases not matched to a gene; V was cut back by 5 bases and J by 2 bases. Germline V gene sequence: CDR1 PRHDT, CDR2 FYEKMQ (reference sequence). The CDR3 consists of 17 residues. CDR3 amino acids: CASSQGRSGLAAYEQYF. The CDR3 region has the DNA TGTGCCAGCAGCCAGGGTCGCTCGGGACTAGCGGCCTACGAGCAGTACTTC.

This clone has a handful of counts. V gene TRBV27 combines with J gene TRBJ1-1, with TRBD1 matching 8 bases. The CDR3 covers 15 residues. From germline, CDR1 is MNHEY and CDR2 SMNVEV (reference sequence). Trimming cost V 7 bases and J 4 bases; bases outside gene matches: 11. The CDR3 DNA is TGTGCCAGCACCGGGACAGGAGGGCCTAGCACTGAAGCTTTCTTT. It yields the protein CASTGTGGPSTEAFF.

The chain uses TRBV6-5 and TRBJ1-1; no definite D call. Trimming shortened V by 6 bases and J by 1 base, and 12 bases separated the two germline ends. The CDR3 is made up of 14 amino acids. The V gene's germline CDR1 is MNHEY and CDR2 SVGAGI. The CDR3 protein is CASRYFLKNTEAFF. CDR3 DNA sequence: TGTGCCAGCAGATATTTTCTAAAGAACACTGAAGCTTTCTTT.

This clone is termed medium-sized. This chain connects TRBV9 to TRBJ1-6, with D tentatively TRBD1 (5 bases). The V and J ends lost 6 bases and 7 bases respectively, with 14 bases between them. The CDR3 loop spans 14 amino acids. CDR1 is SGDLS and CDR2 is YYNGEE in the germline V gene. The CDR3 region has the DNA TGTGCCAGCAACTCAGGGCCAGACAATTCACCCCTCCACTTT. Translation gives CASNSGPDNSPLHF. The full variable domain, with the rest looked up from reference TRBV9 and TRBJ1-6, is DSGVTQTPKHLITATGQRVTLRCSPRSGDLSVYWYQQSLDQGLQFLIQYYNGEERAKGNILERFSAQQFPDLHSELNLSSLELGDSALYFCASNSGPDNSPLHFGNGTRLTVT.

This chain uses TRBV6-2 or TRBV6-3 with TRBJ1-5; D unclear. Germline CDR1 and CDR2: MNHEY and SVGEGT. The CDR3 has 17 residues. V lost 6 bases and J 1 base, leaving 19 bases between the germline ends. CDR3 in amino acids: CASSRPYTQRSNQPQHF. Written as DNA, the CDR3 is TGTGCCAGCAGCCGACCTTATACCCAGAGGAGCAATCAGCCCCAGCATTTT.

Only a few counts were recorded for this clone. The chain is built from TRBV2 and TRBJ1-2; tentative D call: TRBD1 (5 bases). V was clipped by 6 bases and J by 5 bases, with 16 bases between them. Germline assignment: CDR1 SNHLY and CDR2 FYNNEI. CDR3 length: 14 residues. CDR3 in DNA: TGTGCCAGCAGAGTCACAGGAGAACGGTATGGCTACACCTTC. Protein sequence: CASRVTGERYGYTF. Variable domain in full (rest from reference TRBV2 and TRBJ1-2): EPEVTQTPSHQVTQMGQEVILRCVPISNHLYFYWYRQILGQKVEFLVSFYNNEISEKSEIFDDQFSVERPDGSNFTLKIRSTKLEDSAMYFCASRVTGERYGYTFGSGTRLTVV.

This chain links TRBV5-6 with TRBJ2-7, with TRBD2 as a possible D gene (5 bases). The CDR3 is 12 residues long. Germline V CDR1 and CDR2: SGHDT, YYEEEE. V lost 3 bases to trimming and J lost 6 bases, with 10 bases between them. The CDR3 loop is CASSSGMREQYF. The CDR3 nucleotides read TGTGCCAGCAGCTCCGGGATGCGCGAGCAGTACTTC.

The chain employs TRBV6-5 and TRBJ1-2; D remains ambiguous. CDR3 size: 14 residues. Germline V CDR1 and CDR2: MNHEY, SVGAGI. Trimming pared 1 base from V and 8 bases from J, leaving 14 bases between. The CDR3 nucleotides read TGTGCCAGCAGTTACTTATATTCGGTAAACGGCTACACCTTC. This translates into CASSYLYSVNGYTF.

The table lists this clone with a few counts. At the DNA level, this CDR3 is encoded by other sequences in the same sample as well. This chain uses TRBV5-1 with TRBJ1-2; 8 bases agree with TRBD1. The V gene end was trimmed by 0 bases and the J gene end by 1 base; junction bases not matched to a gene: 2. The CDR3 loop spans 15 amino acids. Germline V gene sequence: CDR1 SGHRS, CDR2 YFSETQ. The CDR3 DNA sequence: TGCGCCAGCAGCTTGGGACAGGGGATTAACTATGGCTACACCTTC. Encoded protein: CASSLGQGINYGYTF.

The chain's CDR3 is CASSMKGGGLAGSYEQYF. The DNA of the CDR3 is TGTGCCAGTAGTATGAAAGGTGGTGGGCTAGCGGGATCCTACGAGCAGTACTTC. This chain connects TRBV19 to TRBJ2-7; TRBD2 matches 9 bases. CDR3 length: 18 residues. Germline CDR1 and CDR2: LNHDA and SQIVND (reference sequence). V was clipped by 3 bases and J by 1 base; unmatched bases: 13.

The chain links TRBV30 to TRBJ1-4; perhaps TRBD1 as D (5 bases). The CDR3 runs to 13 residues. V shed 3 bases and J shed 6 bases, with 11 bases lying between them. Germline V lookup: CDR1 GTSNPN, CDR2 SVGIG (reference sequence). The CDR3 DNA reads TGTGCCTGGAGCACACAGGCCGATGAAAAACTGTTTTTT. It is translated as CAWSTQADEKLFF. Complete variable domain (other parts from reference TRBV30 and TRBJ1-4): SQTIHQWPATLVQPVGSPLSLECTVEGTSNPNLYWYRQAAGRGLQLLFYSVGIGQISSEVPQNLSASRPQDRQFILSSKKLLLSDSGFYLCAWSTQADEKLFFGSGTQLSVL.

V gene TRBV30 combines with J gene TRBJ2-7; 8 positions agree with TRBD1. This CDR3 comprises 14 residues. Germline loops: CDR1 GTSNPN, CDR2 SVGIG (reference sequence). J lost 0 bases, V lost 3 bases, and 4 bases had no gene match. The CDR3 DNA reads as TGTGCCTGGAGGGGGACAGGTTTCTCCTACGAGCAGTACTTC. As protein: CAWRGTGFSYEQYF.

The chain combines TRBV30 with TRBJ1-3; weak D call: TRBD1 (6 bases). Germline CDR1 and CDR2: GTSNPN and SVGIG (reference sequence). The V gene lost 4 bases and the J gene lost 1 base, with 14 bases spanning the gap. CDR3 length: 15 amino acids. CDR3 DNA sequence: TGTGCCTGGAACGCGGACAGAACTTCTGGAAACACCATATATTTT. Translated, it gives CAWNADRTSGNTIYF.

The rearrangement uses TRBV7-8 and TRBJ2-7; maybe TRBD2 (6 bases). The V end lost 4 bases, the J end lost 2 bases, and 12 bases lay between the germline ends. The CDR3 is 14 amino acids. CDR1 is SGHVS and CDR2 is FQNEAQ in the germline V gene. The CDR3: CASSSRENTYEQYF. Here the CDR3 DNA reads TGTGCCAGCAGCTCTCGGGAGAACACCTACGAGCAGTACTTC.

The rearrangement links TRBV11-2 to TRBJ1-1; the D is unclear. V was clipped by 0 bases and J by 11 bases, with 13 bases between them. Germline V lookup: CDR1 SGHAT, CDR2 FQNNGV. The CDR3 covers 13 residues. This CDR3 is CASSLETTGKAFF. In DNA form, the CDR3 reads TGTGCCAGCAGCTTAGAAACTACGGGGAAGGCTTTCTTT.

The V gene is TRBV7-8, the J gene TRBJ2-2; 8 nucleotides align to TRBD2. Germline loops: CDR1 SGHVS, CDR2 FQNEAQ. The trim removed 5 bases at V and 3 bases at J, leaving 8 bases unmatched. This CDR3 has 16 residues. The CDR3: CASSPRGSGDTGELFF. In DNA form, the CDR3 reads TGTGCCAGCAGCCCCCGAGGTAGCGGGGACACCGGGGAGCTGTTTTTT.

The chain carries TRBV13 and TRBJ1-1, with 8 bases matching TRBD1. This CDR3 spans 14 amino acids. In germline, CDR1 is PRHDT, CDR2 FYEKMQ (reference sequence). Trimming at V came to 4 bases and at J to 6 bases, leaving 7 bases not matched to a gene. The CDR3 DNA reads as TGTGCCAGCAGCTACTCAGGGGGCTCCCCTGAAGCTTTCTTT. Translation: CASSYSGGSPEAFF.

The V and J genes are TRBV2 and TRBJ2-2; D uncertain. The V end was cut by 5 bases, the J end by 7 bases, with 8 bases between. This CDR3 region has 12 residues. The germline CDR1 and CDR2 sequences are SNHLY and FYNNEI. CDR3 residues: CASSSGFGELFF. Written as DNA, the CDR3 is TGTGCCAGCAGTTCCGGGTTCGGGGAGCTGTTTTTT.